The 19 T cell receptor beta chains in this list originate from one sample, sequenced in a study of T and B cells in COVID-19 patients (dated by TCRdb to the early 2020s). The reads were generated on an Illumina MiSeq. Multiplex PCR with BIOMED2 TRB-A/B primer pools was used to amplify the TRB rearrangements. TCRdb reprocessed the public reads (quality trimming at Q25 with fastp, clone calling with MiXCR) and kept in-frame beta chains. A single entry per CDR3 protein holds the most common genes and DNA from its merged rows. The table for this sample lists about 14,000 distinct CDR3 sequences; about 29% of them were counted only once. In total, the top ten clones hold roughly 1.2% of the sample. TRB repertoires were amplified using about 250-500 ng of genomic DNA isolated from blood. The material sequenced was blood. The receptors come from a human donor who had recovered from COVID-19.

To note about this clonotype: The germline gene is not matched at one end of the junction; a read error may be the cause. The CDR3 loop is CTSNRGETQYF. CDR3 coding DNA: TGTACCAGCAACAGGGGCGAGACCCAGTACTTC. The chain recombines TRBV6-2 or TRBV6-3 with TRBJ2-5, with 7 bases matching TRBD1. The CDR3 spans 11 residues. Germline V gives CDR1 MNHEY, CDR2 SVGEGT.

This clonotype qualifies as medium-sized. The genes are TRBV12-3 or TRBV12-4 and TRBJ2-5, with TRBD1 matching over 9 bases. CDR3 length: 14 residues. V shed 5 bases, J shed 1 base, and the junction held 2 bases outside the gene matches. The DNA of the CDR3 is TGTGCCAGCAGTCCGGGACAGGGCCAAGAGACCCAGTACTTC. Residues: CASSPGQGQETQYF.

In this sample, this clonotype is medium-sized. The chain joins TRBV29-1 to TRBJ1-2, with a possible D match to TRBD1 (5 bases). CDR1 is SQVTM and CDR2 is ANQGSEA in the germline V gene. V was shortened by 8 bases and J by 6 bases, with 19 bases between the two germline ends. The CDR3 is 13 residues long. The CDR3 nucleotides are TGCAGCCCCTCCGGCGCAGGGAGGCATGGCTACACCTTC. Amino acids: CSPSGAGRHGYTF.

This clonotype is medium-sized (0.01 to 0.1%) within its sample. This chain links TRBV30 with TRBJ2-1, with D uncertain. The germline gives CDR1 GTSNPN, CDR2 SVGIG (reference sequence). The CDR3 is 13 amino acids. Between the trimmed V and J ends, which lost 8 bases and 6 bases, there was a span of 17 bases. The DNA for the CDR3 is TGTGCCCTTTCCAAACGCCTGGGCAATGAGCAGTTCTTC. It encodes CALSKRLGNEQFF.

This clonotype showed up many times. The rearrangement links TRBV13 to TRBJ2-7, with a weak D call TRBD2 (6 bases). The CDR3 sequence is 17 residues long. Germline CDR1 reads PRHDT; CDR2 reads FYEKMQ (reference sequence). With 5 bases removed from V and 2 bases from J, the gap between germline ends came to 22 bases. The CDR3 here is CASSQLLGQRVTYEQYF. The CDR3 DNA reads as TGTGCCAGCAGCCAACTCCTGGGTCAGCGGGTAACCTACGAGCAGTACTTC.

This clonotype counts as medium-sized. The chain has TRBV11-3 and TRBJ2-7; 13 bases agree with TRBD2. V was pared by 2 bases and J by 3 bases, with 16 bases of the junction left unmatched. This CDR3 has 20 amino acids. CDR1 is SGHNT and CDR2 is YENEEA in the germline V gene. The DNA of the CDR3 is TGTGCCAGCAGCTTATCGCCTGGGACTAGCGGGGACTCTTGGGGCTACGAGCAGTACTTC. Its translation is CASSLSPGTSGDSWGYEQYF.

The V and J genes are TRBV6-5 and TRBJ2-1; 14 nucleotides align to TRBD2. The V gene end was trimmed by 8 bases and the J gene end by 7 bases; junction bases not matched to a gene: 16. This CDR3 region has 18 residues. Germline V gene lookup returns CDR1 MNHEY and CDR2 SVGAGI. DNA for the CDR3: TGTGCCAGCGGAGCGACTAGCGGGGGGGCCGGGCACCGAAATGAGCAGTTCTTC. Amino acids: CASGATSGGAGHRNEQFF.

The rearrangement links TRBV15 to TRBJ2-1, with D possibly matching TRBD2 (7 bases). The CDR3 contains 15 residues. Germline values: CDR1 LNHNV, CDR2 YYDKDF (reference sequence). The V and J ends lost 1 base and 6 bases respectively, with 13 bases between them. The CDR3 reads CATSRGGGLANEQFF. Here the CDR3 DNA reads TGTGCCACCAGCAGAGGGGGGGGCTTGGCCAATGAGCAGTTCTTC.

For the CDR3, the DNA is TGTGCCAGCAGCCTCCGGAGGGCCTTACAAGAGACCCAGTACTTC. Its translation: CASSLRRALQETQYF. The chain carries TRBV11-2 and TRBJ2-5; D perhaps matches TRBD2 (6 bases). CDR1 is SGHAT and CDR2 is FQNNGV in the germline V gene. With 5 bases removed from V and 2 bases from J, the gap between germline ends came to 15 bases. CDR3 length: 15 amino acids.

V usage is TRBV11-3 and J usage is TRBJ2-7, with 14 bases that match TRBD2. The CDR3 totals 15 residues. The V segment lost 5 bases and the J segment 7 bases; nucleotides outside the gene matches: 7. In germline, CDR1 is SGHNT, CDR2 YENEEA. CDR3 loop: CASSLGLAGGGEQYF. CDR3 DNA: TGTGCCAGCAGCCTCGGACTAGCGGGAGGTGGGGAGCAGTACTTC.

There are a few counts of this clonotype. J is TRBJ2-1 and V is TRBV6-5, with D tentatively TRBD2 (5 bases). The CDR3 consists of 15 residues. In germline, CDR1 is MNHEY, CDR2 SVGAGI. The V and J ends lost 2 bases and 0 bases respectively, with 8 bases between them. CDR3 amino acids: CASSYAGPSYNEQFF. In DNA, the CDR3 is TGTGCCAGCAGTTACGCGGGCCCCTCCTACAATGAGCAGTTCTTC.

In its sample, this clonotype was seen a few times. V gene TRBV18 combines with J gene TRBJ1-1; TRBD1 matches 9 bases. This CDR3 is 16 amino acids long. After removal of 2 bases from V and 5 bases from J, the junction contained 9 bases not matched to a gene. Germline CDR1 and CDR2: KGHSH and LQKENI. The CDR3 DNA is TGTGCCAGCTCACCATCTCCGGGACAGGGAGGAACTGAAGCTTTCTTT. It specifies CASSPSPGQGGTEAFF.

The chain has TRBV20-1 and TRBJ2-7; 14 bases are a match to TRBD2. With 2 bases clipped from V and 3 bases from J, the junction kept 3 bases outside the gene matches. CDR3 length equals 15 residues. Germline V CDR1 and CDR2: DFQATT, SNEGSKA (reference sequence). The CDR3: CSARRGTSGSYEQYF. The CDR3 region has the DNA TGCAGTGCTAGAAGAGGGACTAGCGGGAGCTACGAGCAGTACTTC.

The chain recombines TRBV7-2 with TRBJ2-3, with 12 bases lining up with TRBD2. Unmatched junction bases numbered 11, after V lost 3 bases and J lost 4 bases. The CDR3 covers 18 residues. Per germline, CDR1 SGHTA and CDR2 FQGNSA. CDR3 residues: CASSFQLAGGPRADTQYF. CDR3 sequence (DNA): TGTGCCAGCAGCTTCCAGCTAGCGGGGGGGCCCCGAGCAGATACGCAGTATTTT.

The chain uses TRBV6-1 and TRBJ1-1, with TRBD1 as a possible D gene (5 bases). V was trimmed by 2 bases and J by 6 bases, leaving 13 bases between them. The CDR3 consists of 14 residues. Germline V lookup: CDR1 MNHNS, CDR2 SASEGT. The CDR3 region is CASSEFAGLAEAFF. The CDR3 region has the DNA TGTGCCAGCAGTGAATTCGCAGGGTTGGCTGAAGCTTTCTTT.

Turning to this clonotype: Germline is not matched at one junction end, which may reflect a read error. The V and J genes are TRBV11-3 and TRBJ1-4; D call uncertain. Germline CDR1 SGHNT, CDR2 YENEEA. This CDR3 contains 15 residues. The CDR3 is CASSRSGPTNKKLFF. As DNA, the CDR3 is TGTGCCAGCAGCCGAAGTGGCCCAACTAATAAAAAACTGTTTTTT.

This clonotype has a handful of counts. CDR3 region: CASSSYGGFGEKLFF. The CDR3 DNA reads as TGTGCCAGCAGTTCATATGGAGGATTCGGTGAAAAACTGTTTTTT. V usage is TRBV6-5 and J usage is TRBJ1-4; no reliable D call. The CDR3 extends over 15 amino acids. Trimming cost V 4 bases and J 7 bases, with 16 bases left between them. CDR1 is MNHEY and CDR2 is SVGAGI in the germline V gene.

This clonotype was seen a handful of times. CDR3 sequence: CASSSGGRVNTGELFF. CDR3 coding DNA: TGTGCCAGCAGCTCTGGGGGCAGAGTGAACACCGGGGAGCTGTTTTTT. The V call is TRBV11-3, the J call TRBJ2-2, with D maybe TRBD1 (6 bases). Per germline, CDR1 SGHNT and CDR2 YENEEA. Trimming took off 4 bases at V and 1 base at J, with 13 bases between the two ends. The CDR3 runs to 16 residues.

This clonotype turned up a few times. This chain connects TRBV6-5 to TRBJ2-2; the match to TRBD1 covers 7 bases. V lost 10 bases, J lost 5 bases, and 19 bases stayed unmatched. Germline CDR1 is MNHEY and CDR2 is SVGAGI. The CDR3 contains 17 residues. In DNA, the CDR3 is TGTGCCACTACTAAAGACGGGACAGACCTTAGGACCGGGGAGCTGTTTTTT. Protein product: CATTKDGTDLRTGELFF.